These T cell receptor beta chains were read from a single sample in a study of T cell repertoires in cytomegalovirus infection. These receptors lack a known antigen. TCRdb passed the reads through MiXCR, listing each CDR3 protein once. This sample has about 920,000 distinct CDR3 sequences, with approximately 33% found just once. Sequencing was performed on cultured CD8+ T cells from PBMCs, taken from culture after CMV antigen stimulation. All receptors come from a human donor in good health (CMV status not recorded). Some clones in this sample may be carry-over from other donors' samples. CDR3s include the opening cysteine and the closing phenylalanine or tryptophan. D genes are given only for firm matches. The size field is filled for only some rows; it gives once, few, many or a size class.

v_gene	abundance	j_gene	d_gene	CDR3nt	CDR3aa
TRBV7-2	many	TRBJ2-4	TRBD2	TGTGCCAGCAGCTTATTACTAGCGGGGGGTACAAACATTCAGTACTTC	CASSLLLAGGTNIQYF
TRBV24-1	.	TRBJ2-7	.	TGTGCCACCAGTGATCCGGACAGTCCCTACGAGCAGTACTTC	CATSDPDSPYEQYF
TRBV6-6	.	TRBJ1-2	TRBD1	TGTGCCAGCAGTCCCGGAGGGGGCCTCTATGGCTACACCTTC	CASSPGGGLYGYTF
TRBV6-1	few	TRBJ1-6	TRBD1	TGTGCCAGCAGGGAAGAGACAGGGATCCAATCACCCCTCCACTTT	CASREETGIQSPLHF
TRBV10-3	few	TRBJ2-3	TRBD2	TGTGCCATCAGTCCCTCGGGGGGGCCTCCGACAGATACGCAGTATTTT	CAISPSGGPPTDTQYF
TRBV14	.	TRBJ1-1	.	TGTGCCAGCAGCCAAGAGAGGGCTTTTAGGGCGGGCACTGAAGCTTTCTTT	CASSQERAFRAGTEAFF
TRBV7-9	few	TRBJ1-1	.	TGTGCCAGCAGCGCTTCGACGGCGAACACTGAAGCTTTCTTT	CASSASTANTEAFF
TRBV6-1	.	TRBJ1-6	TRBD1	TGTGCCAGCAGTGAAGAAACAGGGGGATGGAGCTCCTATAATTCACCCCTCCACTTT	CASSEETGGWSSYNSPLHF
TRBV6-2/TRBV6-3	.	TRBJ2-1	TRBD2	TGTGTCAGCAGCCCCGGGGGGGCTCATTATGAGCAGTTCTTC	CVSSPGGAHYEQFF
TRBV7-6	.	TRBJ2-1	.	TGTGCCAGCAGCTTAGGGTTCACAGAGTTCTTC	CASSLGFTEFF
TRBV12-3/TRBV12-4	.	TRBJ1-1	.	TGTGCCAGCAGTTGGGTGGCGGCTAACGCTGAAGCTTTCTTT	CASSWVAANAEAFF
TRBV7-2	many	TRBJ2-3	.	TGTGCCAGCAGCTTAAGGCGGCTACCCCTCACAGATACGCAGTATTTT	CASSLRRLPLTDTQYF